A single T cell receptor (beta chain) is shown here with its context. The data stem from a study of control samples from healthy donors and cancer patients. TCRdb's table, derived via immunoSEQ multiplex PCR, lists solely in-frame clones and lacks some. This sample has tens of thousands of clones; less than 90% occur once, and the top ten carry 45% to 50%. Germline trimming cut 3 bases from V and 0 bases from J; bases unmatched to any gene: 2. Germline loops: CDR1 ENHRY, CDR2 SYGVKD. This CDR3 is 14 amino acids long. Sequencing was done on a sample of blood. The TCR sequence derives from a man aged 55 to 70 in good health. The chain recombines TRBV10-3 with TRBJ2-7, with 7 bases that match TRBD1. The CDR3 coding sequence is TGTGCCATCAGTGAAAGGGACAGCTCCTACGAGCAGTACTTC. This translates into CAISERDSSYEQYF.